One and the same sample provided the 11 T cell receptor beta chains below, sequenced in a study of T cell responses to AZD1222 COVID-19 vaccine. Clones were sequenced by immunoSEQ multiplex PCR, and TCRdb holds only the in-frame ones, with some missing. In the table there are about 96,000 clones, roughly nine tenths of which are singletons. The sequenced sample was peripheral blood, obtained on day 0 of AZD1222 vaccination. The receptors come from an adult in good health.

The chain carries TRBV28 and TRBJ1-5; D unclear. The V end was cut by 3 bases, the J end by 7 bases, with 16 bases between. CDR1 is MDHEN and CDR2 is SYDVKM in the germline V gene. This CDR3 is 15 amino acids long. CDR3 in DNA: TGTGCCAGCAGTTTGCCCGCAGGACGGCGGCAGCCCCAGCATTTT. It translates to CASSLPAGRRQPQHF.

This chain uses TRBV7-3 with TRBJ2-3, with 9 bases matching TRBD1. Germline V gives CDR1 SGHTA, CDR2 FQGTGA. The CDR3 has 16 amino acids. After removal of 4 bases from V and 5 bases from J, the junction contained 10 bases not matched to a gene. This chain's CDR3 is CASSSQQGALLDTQYF. CDR3 DNA sequence: TGTGCCAGCAGCTCACAACAGGGGGCTCTTTTAGATACGCAGTATTTT.

The sample holds a few counts of this clone. This chain uses TRBV2 with TRBJ1-2, with TRBD1 identical over 7 bases. Trimming took 4 bases from V and 4 from J; bases not matched to a gene: 3. The CDR3 has 13 amino acids. Germline CDR1 and CDR2: SNHLY and FYNNEI. The CDR3 loop reads CASSAGQVYGYTF. For the CDR3, the DNA is TGTGCCAGCAGTGCCGGACAGGTCTATGGCTACACCTTC.

The chain links TRBV3-1 (or the pseudogene TRBV3-2) to TRBJ1-1; D not certain. V shed 3 bases and J shed 1 base, with 6 bases lying between them. This CDR3 comprises 13 residues. The germline gives CDR1 LGHDT, CDR2 YNNKEL (reference sequence). This CDR3 reads CASSHRKNTEAFF. The CDR3 region has the DNA TGTGCCAGCAGCCATCGGAAGAACACTGAAGCTTTCTTT.

The chain carries TRBV7-2 and TRBJ2-1; 8 nucleotides match TRBD2. The germline gives CDR1 SGHTA, CDR2 FQGNSA. Losses at the gene ends were 5 bases for V and 4 bases for J; bases not matched to a gene: 7. This CDR3 has 15 residues. DNA of the CDR3: TGTGCCAGCAGCCGCCGGGGGGGCCGTTACAATGAGCAGTTCTTC. This codes for CASSRRGGRYNEQFF. Full variable domain (remainder filled in from reference TRBV7-2 and TRBJ2-1): GAGVSQSPSNKVTEKGKDVELRCDPISGHTALYWYRQSLGQGLEFLIYFQGNSAPDKSGLPSDRFSAERTGGSVSTLTIQRTQQEDSAVYLCASSRRGGRYNEQFFGPGTRLTVL.

This rearrangement joins TRBV15 to TRBJ1-2; no clear D. The CDR3 length is 13 residues. Germline assignment: CDR1 LNHNV and CDR2 YYDKDF (reference sequence). Trimming left V 0 bases short and J 4 bases short, with 6 bases between. The CDR3 coding sequence is TGTGCCACCAGCAGAGACGGATTCTATGGCTACACCTTC. Its translation: CATSRDGFYGYTF.

This clone is a singleton in its sample. The V and J genes are TRBV28 and TRBJ2-7; D not resolved. The CDR3 runs 11 residues. Trimming removed 5 bases at V and 7 bases at J, with 9 bases between. Looked up from germline, CDR1 is MDHEN and CDR2 is SYDVKM. In DNA form, the CDR3 reads TGTGCCAGCAGTGGAGACGGGGAGCAGTACTTC. Its protein is CASSGDGEQYF.

This chain joins TRBV28 and TRBJ1-2; D is uncertain. The CDR3 has 13 residues. Per the germline V gene, CDR1 is MDHEN and CDR2 is SYDVKM. Between the trimmed V and J ends, which lost 3 bases and 2 bases, there was a span of 7 bases. The CDR3 DNA follows: TGTGCCAGCAGTTTTGCGAGCAACTATGGCTACACCTTC. Translation gives CASSFASNYGYTF.

The chain uses TRBV28 and TRBJ1-2; weak D call: TRBD1 (5 bases). V was pared by 3 bases and J by 3 bases, with 8 bases between. Looked up from germline, CDR1 is MDHEN and CDR2 is SYDVKM. This CDR3 is 13 amino acids long. For the CDR3, the DNA is TGTGCCAGCAGTTTCGTAGGGGACTATGGCTACACCTTC. Its protein product is CASSFVGDYGYTF.

This clone appeared a single time. The V gene is TRBV5-6, the J gene TRBJ2-5, with TRBD2 matching 9 bases. Germline CDR1 and CDR2: SGHDT and YYEEEE. This CDR3 has 14 residues. With V trimmed by 3 bases and J by 4 bases, 4 bases remained unmatched. The CDR3 loop reads CASSSVAGVETQYF. CDR3 in DNA: TGTGCCAGCAGCTCCGTAGCGGGGGTAGAGACCCAGTACTTC.

The CDR3 DNA follows: TGTGCCAGCAGAGATTGGGGAAACTATGGCTACACCTTC. It yields the protein CASRDWGNYGYTF. The V gene is TRBV2, the J gene TRBJ1-2; D is uncertain. Trimming stripped 6 bases from V and 2 bases from J, with 10 bases between. CDR3 length: 13 residues. Germline CDR1 is SNHLY and CDR2 is FYNNEI.